A single sample is the source of the 12 T cell receptor beta chains below, sequenced in a study of OX40 agonist ivuxolimab in advanced cancers. Sequenced by immunoSEQ multiplex PCR; TCRdb stores in-frame clones only, minus some. The sample carries some 64,000 clones, roughly 90% recorded once. Sequencing was performed on CD4+ or CD8+ T cells sorted from blood, taken in a trial of the OX40 agonist ivuxolimab. These receptors all come from an adult with an advanced solid tumor such as melanoma, head and neck, liver or kidney cancer.

This chain joins TRBV10-1 and TRBJ1-1, with D hard to call. Trimming pared 4 bases from V and 0 bases from J, leaving 6 bases between. The germline CDR1 and CDR2 sequences are WNHNN and SYGVQD (reference sequence). The CDR3 spans 13 residues. Here the CDR3 DNA reads TGCGCCAGCAGTGGTCAGATGAACACTGAAGCTTTCTTT. Amino acid sequence: CASSGQMNTEAFF.

The genes are TRBV18 and TRBJ2-2, with D possibly being TRBD2 (5 bases). Trimming left V 1 base short and J 4 bases short, with 10 bases between. Germline CDR1 KGHSH, CDR2 LQKENI. There are 15 residues in the CDR3. This chain's CDR3 is CASSPRLAPTGELFF. The CDR3, as DNA: TGTGCCAGCTCACCACGGTTAGCGCCCACCGGGGAGCTGTTTTTT.

This clone appeared once. The chain uses TRBV6-1 and TRBJ2-5; D gene unclear. CDR3 length: 12 residues. Germline-derived CDR1 and CDR2 are MNHNS and SASEGT. V was clipped by 3 bases and J by 4 bases, with 6 bases between them. CDR3 region: CASSDYGETQYF. DNA for the CDR3: TGTGCCAGCAGTGACTATGGAGAGACCCAGTACTTC.

This clone was observed a handful of times. This chain links TRBV6-5 with TRBJ2-1; TRBD2 matches 14 bases. This CDR3 comprises 14 residues. From germline, CDR1 is MNHEY and CDR2 SVGAGI. V gave up 8 bases and J gave up 7 bases; unmatched junction bases: 4. This CDR3 is CASRRTSGGNEQFF. Written as DNA, the CDR3 is TGTGCCAGCCGAAGGACTAGCGGGGGGAATGAGCAGTTCTTC.

V is TRBV11-3 and J is TRBJ2-1, with unresolved D. The V end was cut by 5 bases, the J end by 15 bases, with 17 bases between. The CDR3 covers 12 residues. CDR1 SGHNT and CDR2 YENEEA come from the germline V gene. Written as DNA, the CDR3 is TGTGCCAGCAGCCAACTTGCCGGTGAAATGTTCTTC. Translation: CASSQLAGEMFF.

The genes are TRBV19 and TRBJ1-5, with TRBD1 identical over 7 bases. The J segment lost 4 bases and the V segment lost 3 bases, leaving 3 bases of the junction unmatched. From germline, CDR1 is LNHDA and CDR2 SQIVND (reference sequence). The CDR3 spans 14 residues. CDR3 coding DNA: TGTGCCAGTAGTATTTCAGGGGGAAATCAGCCCCAGCATTTT. Amino acids: CASSISGGNQPQHF.

The V and J genes are TRBV19 and TRBJ2-3; D gene ambiguous. CDR1 is LNHDA, CDR2 SQIVND, per germline (reference sequence). Between the trimmed V and J ends, which lost 0 bases and 4 bases, there was a span of 11 bases. CDR3 length: 15 amino acids. This CDR3 reads CASSIDEFKADTQYF. CDR3 nucleotides: TGTGCCAGTAGTATAGATGAGTTTAAGGCAGATACGCAGTATTTT.

V is TRBV2 and J is TRBJ2-3, with a weak D call TRBD1 (5 bases). V was pared by 2 bases and J by 4 bases, with 7 bases between. The CDR3 extends over 13 amino acids. Looked up from germline, CDR1 is SNHLY and CDR2 is FYNNEI. The DNA for the CDR3 is TGTGCCAGCAGTGAATACAGGCCAGATACGCAGTATTTT. This translates into CASSEYRPDTQYF.

This rearrangement joins TRBV5-6 to TRBJ1-5, with D tentatively TRBD1 (6 bases). Trimming stripped 4 bases from V and 3 bases from J, with 14 bases between. Germline CDR1 SGHDT, CDR2 YYEEEE. The CDR3 runs to 15 residues. The CDR3 region is CASSGGLDFNQPQHF. The CDR3 region has the DNA TGTGCCAGCAGCGGGGGCCTGGACTTCAATCAGCCCCAGCATTTT.

The chain employs TRBV6-1 and TRBJ1-3, with TRBD1 identical over 8 bases. Losses at the gene ends were 6 bases for V and 9 bases for J; bases not matched to a gene: 10. The germline CDR1 and CDR2 sequences are MNHNS and SASEGT. The CDR3 has 14 residues. In DNA form, the CDR3 reads TGTGCCAGCAGAGCCGGACAGGGACTGATCACCATATATTTT. Protein: CASRAGQGLITIYF.

The V and J genes are TRBV6-1 and TRBJ2-3, with 8 nucleotides matching TRBD1. The CDR3 consists of 14 residues. The germline V gene has CDR1 MNHNS and CDR2 SASEGT. Trimming at V came to 8 bases and at J to 1 base, leaving 5 bases not matched to a gene. CDR3 nucleotides: TGTGCCAGCCTCTTGACAGGGGGCACAGATACGCAGTATTTT. It encodes CASLLTGGTDTQYF.

The chain joins TRBV5-6 to TRBJ1-4; no reliable D call. Germline V gene sequence: CDR1 SGHDT, CDR2 YYEEEE. The CDR3 runs to 15 residues. The V end lost 2 bases, the J end lost 10 bases, and 18 bases lay between the germline ends. The CDR3 is CASSFRTPEAAKLFF. Written as DNA, the CDR3 is TGTGCCAGCAGCTTCCGGACGCCCGAGGCGGCAAAACTGTTTTTT.